The next 7 T cell receptor beta chains were all read from a single sample in a study of neoadjuvant anti-PD-1 for oral cavity cancer. Repertoires were generated with immunoSEQ multiplex PCR, while TCRdb's copy carries only in-frame clones and drops some. The sample gives some 15,000 clones, about 70% of which show up once; 2.5% to 3% is in the top ten. The starting material was PBMCs, obtained before nivolumab (anti-PD-1) treatment. Source of these receptors: a person between 35 and 79 years old with oral cavity squamous cell carcinoma.

This clone was picked up one time. The rearrangement uses TRBV5-1 and TRBJ1-5, with 10 bases identical to TRBD1. The CDR3 covers 15 residues. Germline trimming cut 4 bases from V and 7 bases from J; bases unmatched to any gene: 8. Per the germline V gene, CDR1 is SGHRS and CDR2 is YFSETQ. CDR3 nucleotides: TGCGCCAGCAGCGAGGGACAGGGGACGAGACAGCCCCAGCATTTT. Encoded protein: CASSEGQGTRQPQHF. Drawing the rest from reference TRBV5-1 and TRBJ1-5, the complete variable domain is KAGVTQTPRYLIKTRGQQVTLSCSPISGHRSVSWYQQTPGQGLQFLFEYFSETQRNKGNFPGRFSGRQFSNSRSEMNVSTLELGDSALYLCASSEGQGTRQPQHFGDGTRLSIL.

The chain recombines TRBV10-3 with TRBJ1-2; D is ambiguous. In germline, CDR1 is ENHRY, CDR2 SYGVKD. V lost 4 bases and J lost 2, with 8 bases in between. CDR3 length: 13 amino acids. The CDR3 coding sequence is TGTGCCATCAGTGTGGGAGGGAACTATGGCTACACCTTC. Its protein product is CAISVGGNYGYTF.

Only a few counts were recorded for this clone. The V and J genes are TRBV6-5 and TRBJ2-7, with D possibly matching TRBD2 (5 bases). V shed 10 bases and J shed 5 bases, with 24 bases lying between them. The CDR3 is 15 residues long. Germline V CDR1 and CDR2: MNHEY, SVGAGI. The CDR3 DNA reads as TGTGCCACCTCCGGGCGAGGGTCCCTTATGCACGAGCAGTACTTC. Its translation: CATSGRGSLMHEQYF.

The rearrangement uses TRBV5-4 and TRBJ2-1; 9 bases agree with TRBD2. With V trimmed by 3 bases and J by 10 bases, 8 bases remained unmatched. Germline V lookup: CDR1 SGHNT, CDR2 YYREEE (reference sequence). The CDR3 sequence is 14 residues long. CDR3 residues: CASSSGTSRGEQFF. Written as DNA, the CDR3 is TGTGCCAGCAGCTCCGGGACTAGCCGCGGCGAGCAGTTCTTC.

The count of this clone is one. The rearrangement links TRBV4-1 to TRBJ2-5; D is tentatively TRBD1 or TRBD2 (5 bases each). Germline lookup yields CDR1 MGHRA and CDR2 YSYEKL. Trimming left V 2 bases short and J 5 bases short, with 15 bases between. The CDR3 totals 15 residues. The CDR3 here is CASSQLFPGPETQYF. The CDR3, as DNA: TGCGCCAGCAGCCAATTATTTCCGGGGCCGGAGACCCAGTACTTC.

The rearrangement uses TRBV2 and TRBJ2-7; 9 bases match TRBD1. The CDR3 length is 15 residues. After removal of 2 bases from V and 4 bases from J, the junction contained 6 bases not matched to a gene. Looked up from germline, CDR1 is SNHLY and CDR2 is FYNNEI. The CDR3 DNA is TGTGCCAGCAGTGAATATTCGACAGGGGGTTACGAGCAGTACTTC. This codes for CASSEYSTGGYEQYF. Filled out from reference TRBV2 and TRBJ2-7, the complete variable domain reads EPEVTQTPSHQVTQMGQEVILRCVPISNHLYFYWYRQILGQKVEFLVSFYNNEISEKSEIFDDQFSVERPDGSNFTLKIRSTKLEDSAMYFCASSEYSTGGYEQYFGPGTRLTVT.

The rearrangement uses TRBV7-8 and TRBJ1-4, with D possibly TRBD1 on 5 matching bases. Trimming cost V 4 bases and J 11 bases, with 23 bases left between them. The V gene's germline CDR1 is SGHVS and CDR2 FQNEAQ. This CDR3 spans 16 amino acids. The CDR3 DNA sequence: TGTGCCAGCAGCTCCGACGGGTGGGACGGGGAACCCAAACTGTTTTTT. It encodes CASSSDGWDGEPKLFF.